The rows below give T cell receptor beta chains drawn from one sample of a study of Tregs in tolerant kidney transplant recipients. TCRdb's copy holds only in-frame clones and misses some; the assay was immunoSEQ multiplex PCR. This sample has about 83,000 clones, with 95% to 98% found just once. Source: CD4+ T cells from blood, taken before the transplant. The receptors stem from a human donor who received a combined kidney and bone marrow transplant. Each CDR3 is given with its conserved first and last residue. The D gene is left open where the match is weak. Clone size is given for some rows only: seen once, a few or many times, or a class if the clone is expanded.

TRBJ2-1 TRBV5-4 TRBD2 few CASSLAGTSGSLEFF TGTGCCAGCAGCTTAGCTGGGACTAGCGGGAGCTTGGAGTTCTTC
TRBJ2-5 TRBV2 - - CASSEGVVQETQYF TGTGCCAGCAGTGAGGGAGTAGTACAAGAGACCCAGTACTTC
TRBJ2-2 TRBV7-6 TRBD2 - CAGAGGPNTGELFF TGTGCCGGGGCGGGGGGGCCAAACACCGGGGAGCTGTTTTTT
TRBJ1-6 TRBV5-8 - - CASSFRKNSPLHF TGTGCCAGCAGCTTCAGAAAGAATTCACCCCTCCACTTT
TRBJ2-3 TRBV5-4 TRBD1 - CASSLVRPGQPTDTQYF TGTGCCAGCAGCTTGGTTCGACCGGGACAGCCCACAGATACGCAGTATTTT
TRBJ2-7 TRBV25-1 - - CASPILDGSYEQYF TGTGCCAGCCCAATCCTAGACGGATCCTACGAGCAGTACTTC
TRBJ2-2 TRBV7-8 - - CASSLRAPGNTGELFF TGTGCCAGCAGCTTACGAGCACCTGGGAACACCGGGGAGCTGTTTTTT
TRBJ1-2 TRBV15 - - CAISFGQPNYGYTF TGTGCCATCAGCTTTGGACAGCCTAACTATGGCTACACCTTC
TRBJ2-2 TRBV7-2 - - CASSPENRATGELFF TGTGCCAGCAGCCCGGAGAACAGGGCAACCGGGGAGCTGTTTTTT
TRBJ1-4 TRBV4-3 TRBD1 - CASSQGQGEEKLFF TGCGCCAGCAGTCAGGGACAGGGGGAGGAAAAACTGTTTTTT
TRBJ2-3 TRBV6-6 TRBD2 - CASSYQRGSTDTQYF TGTGCCAGCAGTTATCAGCGGGGGAGCACAGATACGCAGTATTTT
TRBJ1-2 TRBV5-6 - - CASTRGQLNYGYTF TGTGCCAGCACCCGCGGACAGCTCAACTATGGCTACACCTTC
TRBJ2-2 TRBV11-3 - - CASSTSRDKLFF TGTGCCAGCAGCACAAGCCGGGACAAGCTGTTTTTT
TRBJ2-1 TRBV30 - - CAWSVHLTGEQFF TGTGCCTGGAGTGTACACCTAACAGGGGAGCAGTTCTTC
TRBJ1-6 TRBV7-3 TRBD1 - CASSLMGQGNSPLHF TGTGCCAGCAGCTTAATGGGACAGGGGAATTCACCCCTCCACTTT
TRBJ2-2 TRBV4-2 - - CASSQEGHLNTGELFF TGTGCCAGCAGCCAAGAAGGACACCTAAACACCGGGGAGCTGTTTTTT
TRBJ2-1 TRBV7-8 - - CASSLPPWEGGPLELFF TGTGCCAGCAGCTTACCCCCTTGGGAGGGGGGGCCCCTCGAGCTTTTCTTC
TRBJ2-3 TRBV7-3 - - CASSPNSADTQYF TGTGCCAGCAGCCCAAATAGCGCAGATACGCAGTATTTT
TRBJ2-3 TRBV7-2 TRBD2 - CASSSTSGRFADTQYF TGTGCCAGCAGCTCGACTAGCGGGAGATTCGCAGATACGCAGTATTTT
TRBJ1-1 TRBV4-3 - - CASSQTSVRNTEAFF TGCGCCAGCAGCCAGACGAGCGTCCGGAACACTGAAGCTTTCTTT
TRBJ2-3 TRBV7-2 - - CASSQQVSGTDTQYF TGTGCCAGCAGCCAACAGGTGTCGGGCACAGATACGCAGTATTTT
TRBJ1-1 TRBV29-1 - - CSVSLSLNTEAFF TGCAGCGTTTCCCTATCCCTAAACACTGAAGCTTTCTTT
TRBJ1-2 TRBV4-2 - - CASSRPPEEGYGYTF TGTGCCAGCAGCCGCCCCCCAGAGGAAGGCTATGGCTACACCTTC
TRBJ2-3 TRBV15 - - CATSRDRGRVADTQYF TGTGCCACCAGCAGAGATAGAGGGAGAGTAGCAGATACGCAGTATTTT
TRBJ1-2 TRBV6-6 TRBD1 - CASSPMDRSNYGYTF TGTGCCAGCAGTCCGATGGACAGGTCTAACTATGGCTACACCTTC
TRBJ2-3 TRBV5-6 TRBD1 - CASSLQGTSTDTQYF TGTGCCAGCAGCCTACAGGGGACAAGCACAGATACGCAGTATTTT
TRBJ1-1 TRBV9 - - CASSVAVEMNTEAFF TGTGCCAGCAGCGTAGCGGTGGAGATGAACACTGAAGCTTTCTTT
TRBJ2-4 TRBV5-1 TRBD1 - CASSPQATRTGAKNIQYF TGCGCCAGCAGCCCGCAAGCCACTCGGACAGGGGCCAAAAACATTCAGTACTTC
TRBJ2-1 TRBV13 TRBD1 - CASSFDRARDEQFF TGTGCCAGCAGCTTCGACAGGGCTAGGGATGAGCAGTTCTTC
TRBJ1-1 TRBV5-6 - - CASSFLNTEAFF TGTGCCAGCAGCTTCTTGAACACTGAAGCTTTCTTT
TRBJ1-5 TRBV27 - - CASSPMGAGNQPQHF TGTGCCAGCAGCCCTATGGGGGCAGGTAATCAGCCCCAGCATTTT
TRBJ2-7 TRBV5-6 TRBD2 - CASSPAIAGAKGGYEQYF TGTGCCAGCAGCCCGGCCATAGCGGGAGCAAAGGGTGGCTACGAGCAGTACTTC
TRBJ2-3 TRBV2 - - CASSEQGHTDTQYF TGTGCCAGCAGTGAGCAGGGACACACAGATACGCAGTATTTT
TRBJ2-1 TRBV5-6 TRBD2 - CASSPDPLQAGLLPNEQFF TGTGCCAGCAGCCCTGACCCGCTTCAAGCGGGACTCTTACCCAATGAGCAGTTCTTC
TRBJ1-1 TRBV6-6 - - CASSYVASANTEAFF TGTGCCAGCAGTTACGTAGCCTCGGCTAACACTGAAGCTTTCTTT
TRBJ2-1 TRBV7-3 - - CASSGQSSYNEQFF TGTGCCAGCAGCGGACAGAGCTCCTACAATGAGCAGTTCTTC
TRBJ2-5 TRBV6-1 - - CASTPAFETQYF TGTGCCAGCACCCCAGCGTTTGAGACCCAGTACTTC
TRBJ2-2 TRBV29-1 TRBD1 - CSVIDGTVNTGELFF TGCAGCGTTATAGACGGGACAGTAAACACCGGGGAGCTGTTTTTT
TRBJ1-4 TRBV13 TRBD1 - CASSLPGQGPNEKLFF TGTGCCAGCAGCCTGCCGGGACAGGGGCCGAATGAAAAACTGTTTTTT
TRBJ2-7 TRBV19 - - CASSIRRGPGYEQYF TGTGCCAGTAGTATCAGGCGGGGACCCGGCTACGAGCAGTACTTC
TRBJ1-5 TRBV27 - - CASSFFPPSNQPQHF TGTGCCAGCAGTTTCTTCCCCCCTAGCAATCAGCCCCAGCATTTT
TRBJ1-2 TRBV7-9 - few CASSLRSTNYGYTF TGTGCCAGCAGCTTGCGGTCTACTAACTATGGCTACACCTTC
TRBJ2-5 TRBV11-3 TRBD2 - CASSQREGPETQYF TGTGCCAGCAGCCAGCGGGAGGGCCCCGAGACCCAGTACTTC
TRBJ1-2 TRBV27 - - CASSFDQADRAPNYGYTF TGTGCCAGCAGTTTTGATCAAGCCGACAGAGCTCCTAACTATGGCTACACCTTC
TRBJ2-1 TRBV11-2 TRBD2 - CASSHSLAGSYNEQFF TGTGCCAGCAGCCATTCGCTAGCGGGCTCCTACAATGAGCAGTTCTTC
TRBJ2-2 TRBV19 - once CASNTGSGTGELFF TGTGCCAGTAATACGGGATCGGGAACCGGGGAGCTGTTTTTT
TRBJ2-1 TRBV19 TRBD2 - CASSMELAEFDEQFF TGTGCCAGTAGTATGGAACTAGCGGAGTTCGATGAGCAGTTCTTC
TRBJ1-3 TRBV9 - - CASSVARGGSGNTIYF TGTGCCAGCAGCGTAGCTCGAGGGGGTTCTGGAAACACCATATATTTT
TRBJ2-5 TRBV30 TRBD1 - CAWGQGGWYKETQYF TGTGCCTGGGGACAGGGAGGTTGGTACAAAGAGACCCAGTACTTC
TRBJ1-1 TRBV5-1 TRBD1 - CASSQGTGAEAFF TGCGCCAGCAGCCAAGGGACAGGGGCTGAAGCTTTCTTT
TRBJ2-5 TRBV7-3 TRBD1 - CASSVTGETQYF TGTGCCAGCAGCGTGACAGGGGAGACCCAGTACTTC
TRBJ1-5 TRBV27 TRBD1 - CASRPGQGYQPQHF TGTGCCAGCAGGCCGGGACAGGGGTATCAGCCCCAGCATTTT
TRBJ2-7 TRBV10-3 TRBD1 once CATTTGESYEQYF TGTGCCACCACGACAGGGGAATCCTACGAGCAGTACTTC
TRBJ1-1 TRBV19 - - CASSPRTAMNTEAFF TGTGCCAGTAGTCCTCGGACAGCCATGAACACTGAAGCTTTCTTT
TRBJ2-7 TRBV6-1 TRBD1 - CASSVGDRDSNEQYF TGTGCCAGCAGTGTCGGGGACAGGGATAGCAACGAGCAGTACTTC
TRBJ2-7 TRBV30 - - CVLESAELGQYF TGTGTGTTGGAGTCGGCTGAACTCGGGCAGTACTTC
TRBJ1-3 TRBV28 TRBD1 - CASSIDRAGNTIYF TGTGCCAGCAGTATTGACAGGGCTGGAAACACCATATATTTT
TRBJ2-5 TRBV1 - - CTSSQARDRGQETQYF TGCACCAGCAGCCAAGCCAGGGACAGGGGGCAGGAGACCCAGTACTTC
TRBJ1-1 TRBV5-4 - - CASSLEVGVSEAFF TGTGCCAGCAGCTTGGAGGTAGGGGTATCTGAAGCTTTCTTT
TRBJ2-5 TRBV29-1 TRBD2 - CSVSGSGMLETQYF TGCAGCGTTAGCGGTAGCGGGATGTTGGAGACCCAGTACTTC